Detailed here is one T cell receptor (beta chain). Its antigen is as yet unknown. This entry comes from a study of cytomegalovirus exposure and HLA in healthy donors. Background on the study: Researchers previously reported finding fewer than 120 million unique TCR beta sequences from about 170 million T cells. Findings and limits, study-wide: Despite most TCR sequences being rare, some public TCRs occurred in many donors. Later analysis suggested links between common viral pathogens and several top significant clusters.

The germline gives CDR1 SGHKS, CDR2 YYEKEE (reference sequence). Trimming pared 1 base from V and 2 bases from J, leaving 7 bases between. The CDR3 has 15 amino acids. This PCR relied on a set of 60 Vbeta primers and 13 Jbeta primers. Method: immunoSEQ multiplex PCR; TCRdb's copy keeps in-frame clones and lacks some. This table has some 130,000 clones, over 50% appearing once. The chain carries TRBV5-5 and TRBJ2-6; possibly TRBD1 for D (5 bases). This receptor was identified in a human donor in good health. Input material: PBMCs. The CDR3 DNA sequence: TGTGCCAGCAGCTTGACGACAGCTGGGGCCAACGTCCTGACTTTC. Translated: CASSLTTAGANVLTF.